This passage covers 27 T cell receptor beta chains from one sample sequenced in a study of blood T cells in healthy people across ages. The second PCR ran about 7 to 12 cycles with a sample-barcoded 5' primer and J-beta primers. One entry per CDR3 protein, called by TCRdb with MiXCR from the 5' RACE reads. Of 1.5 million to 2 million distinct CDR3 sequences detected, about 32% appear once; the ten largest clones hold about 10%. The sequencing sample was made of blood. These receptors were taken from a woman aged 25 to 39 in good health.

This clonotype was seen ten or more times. The CDR3 coding sequence is TGTGCCATCAGTGGGACTAGCGGGGGAGAGACCCAGTACTTC. Translating gives CAISGTSGGETQYF. The rearrangement joins TRBV10-3 to TRBJ2-5; 13 positions agree with TRBD2. The length of the CDR3 is 14 residues. Germline CDR1 and CDR2: ENHRY and SYGVKD. The V segment lost 4 bases and the J segment 4 bases; nucleotides outside the gene matches: 0.

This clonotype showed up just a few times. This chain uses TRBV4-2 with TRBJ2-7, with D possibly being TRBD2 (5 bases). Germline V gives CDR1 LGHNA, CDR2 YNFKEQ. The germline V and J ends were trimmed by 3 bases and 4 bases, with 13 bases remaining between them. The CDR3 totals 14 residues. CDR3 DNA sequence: TGTGCCAGCAGCCAGAACTTAGCGTCATACGAGCAGTACTTC. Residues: CASSQNLASYEQYF.

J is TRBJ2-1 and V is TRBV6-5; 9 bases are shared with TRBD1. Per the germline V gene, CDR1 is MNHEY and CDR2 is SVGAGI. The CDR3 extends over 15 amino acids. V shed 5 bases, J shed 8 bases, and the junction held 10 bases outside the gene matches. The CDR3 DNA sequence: TGTGCCAGCAGTAAGACAGGGGGTATCCGAGATGAGCAGTTCTTC. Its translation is CASSKTGGIRDEQFF.

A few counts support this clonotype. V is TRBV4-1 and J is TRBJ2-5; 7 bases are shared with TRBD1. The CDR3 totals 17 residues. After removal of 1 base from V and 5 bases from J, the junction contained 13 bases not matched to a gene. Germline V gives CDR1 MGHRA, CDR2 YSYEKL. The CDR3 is CASSQGRRGLSNETQYF. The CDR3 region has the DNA TGCGCCAGCAGCCAAGGACGTAGGGGGCTTTCCAACGAGACCCAGTACTTC.

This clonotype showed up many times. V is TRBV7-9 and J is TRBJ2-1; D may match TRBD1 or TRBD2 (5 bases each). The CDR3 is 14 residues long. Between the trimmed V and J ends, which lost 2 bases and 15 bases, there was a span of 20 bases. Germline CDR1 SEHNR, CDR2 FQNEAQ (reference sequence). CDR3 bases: TGTGCCAGCAGCTTAAGGGGCGCTGGGAGTAAGCCGTTCTTC. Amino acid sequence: CASSLRGAGSKPFF.

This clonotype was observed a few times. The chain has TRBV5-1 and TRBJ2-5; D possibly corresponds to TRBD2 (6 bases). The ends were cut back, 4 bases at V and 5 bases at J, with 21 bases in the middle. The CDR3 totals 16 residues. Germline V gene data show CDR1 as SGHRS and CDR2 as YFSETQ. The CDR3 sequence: CASSIQGLQVVETQYF. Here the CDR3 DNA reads TGCGCCAGCAGCATCCAGGGACTCCAGGTCGTTGAGACCCAGTACTTC.

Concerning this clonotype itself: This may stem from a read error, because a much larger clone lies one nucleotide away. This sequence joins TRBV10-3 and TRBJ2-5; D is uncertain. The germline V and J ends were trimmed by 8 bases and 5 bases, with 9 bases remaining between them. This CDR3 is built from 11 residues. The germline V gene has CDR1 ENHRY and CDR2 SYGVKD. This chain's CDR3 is CAIGPGETQYF. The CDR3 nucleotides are TGTGCCATCGGTCCCGGGGAGACCCAGTACTTC.

This CDR3 is CSARGFSGIVRPEQYF. The CDR3 DNA sequence: TGCAGTGCTAGAGGATTTAGCGGGATAGTAAGACCCGAGCAGTACTTC. The chain links TRBV20-1 to TRBJ2-4, with 8 nucleotides matching TRBD2. Judging by the DNA end, TRBJ2-7 fits better; the J call may be wrong. The CDR3 is 16 amino acids. Germline values: CDR1 DFQATT, CDR2 SNEGSKA (reference sequence).

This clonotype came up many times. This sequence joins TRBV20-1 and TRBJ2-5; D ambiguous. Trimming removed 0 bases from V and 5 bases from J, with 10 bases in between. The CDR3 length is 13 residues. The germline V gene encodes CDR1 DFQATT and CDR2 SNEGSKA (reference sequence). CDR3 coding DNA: TGCAGTGCTAGAGATCCGGGTCGGGAGACCCAGTACTTC. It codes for CSARDPGRETQYF.

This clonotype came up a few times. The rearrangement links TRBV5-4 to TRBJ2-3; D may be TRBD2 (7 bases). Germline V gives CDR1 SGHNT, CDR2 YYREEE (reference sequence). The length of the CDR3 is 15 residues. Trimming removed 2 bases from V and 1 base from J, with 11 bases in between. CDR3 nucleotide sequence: TGTGCCAGCAGCTTATGGGAGGGGGGCACAGATACGCAGTATTTT. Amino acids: CASSLWEGGTDTQYF.

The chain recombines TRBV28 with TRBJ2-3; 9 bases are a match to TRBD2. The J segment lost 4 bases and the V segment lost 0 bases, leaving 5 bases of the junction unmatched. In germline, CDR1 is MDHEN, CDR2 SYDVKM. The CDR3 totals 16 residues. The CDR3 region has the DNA TGTGCCAGCAGTTTATGGGCGGGAGGGCCTCCAGATACGCAGTATTTT. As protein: CASSLWAGGPPDTQYF.

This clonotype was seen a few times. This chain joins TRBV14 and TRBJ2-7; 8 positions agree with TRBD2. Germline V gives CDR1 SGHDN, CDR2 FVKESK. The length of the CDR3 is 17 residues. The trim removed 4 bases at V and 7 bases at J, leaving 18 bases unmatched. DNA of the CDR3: TGTGCCAGCAGCCGGGGTAGCGGGACCTTACCCCTGGGGGAGCAGTACTTC. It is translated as CASSRGSGTLPLGEQYF.

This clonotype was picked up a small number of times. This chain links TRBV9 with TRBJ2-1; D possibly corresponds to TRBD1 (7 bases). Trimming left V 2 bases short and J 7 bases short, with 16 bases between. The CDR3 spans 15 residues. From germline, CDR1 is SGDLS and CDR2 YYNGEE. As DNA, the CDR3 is TGTGCCAGCAGCGTCAGACAGGGAGGAATGAATGAGCAGTTCTTC. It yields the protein CASSVRQGGMNEQFF. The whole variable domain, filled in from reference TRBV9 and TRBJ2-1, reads DSGVTQTPKHLITATGQRVTLRCSPRSGDLSVYWYQQSLDQGLQFLIQYYNGEERAKGNILERFSAQQFPDLHSELNLSSLELGDSALYFCASSVRQGGMNEQFFGPGTRLTVL.

CDR3 in amino acids: CASSPQTNTEAFF. CDR3 coding DNA: TGTGCCAGCAGCCCCCAAACTAACACTGAAGCTTTCTTT. The chain employs TRBV14 and TRBJ1-1; no reliable D call. V was shortened by 4 bases and J by 2 bases, with 8 bases between the two germline ends. The germline CDR1 and CDR2 sequences are SGHDN and FVKESK. The CDR3 has 13 residues.

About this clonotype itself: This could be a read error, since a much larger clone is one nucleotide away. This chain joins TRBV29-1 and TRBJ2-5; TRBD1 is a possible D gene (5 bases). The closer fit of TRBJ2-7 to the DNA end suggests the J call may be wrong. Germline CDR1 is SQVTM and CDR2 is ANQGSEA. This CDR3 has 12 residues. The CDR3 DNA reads TGCAGCGGTGAATTGGGGCCTGGCGAGCAGTACTTC. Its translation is CSGELGPGEQYF.

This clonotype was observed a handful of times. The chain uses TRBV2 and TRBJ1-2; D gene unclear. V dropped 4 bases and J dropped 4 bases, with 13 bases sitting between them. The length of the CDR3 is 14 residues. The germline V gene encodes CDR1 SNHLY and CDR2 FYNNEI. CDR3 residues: CASSVLGIPYGYTF. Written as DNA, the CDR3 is TGTGCCAGCAGTGTCTTGGGGATCCCCTATGGCTACACCTTC.

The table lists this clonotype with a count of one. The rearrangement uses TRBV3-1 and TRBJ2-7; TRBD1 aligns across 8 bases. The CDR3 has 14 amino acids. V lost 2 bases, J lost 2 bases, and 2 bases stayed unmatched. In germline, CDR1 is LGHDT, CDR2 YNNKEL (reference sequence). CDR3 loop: CASSQLTGAYEQYF. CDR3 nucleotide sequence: TGTGCCAGCAGCCAACTGACAGGGGCCTACGAGCAGTACTTC.

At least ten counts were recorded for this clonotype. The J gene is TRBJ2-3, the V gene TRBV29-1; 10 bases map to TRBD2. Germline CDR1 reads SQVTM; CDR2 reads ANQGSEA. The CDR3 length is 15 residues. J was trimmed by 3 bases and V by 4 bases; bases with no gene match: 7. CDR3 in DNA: TGCAGCGTTGGGAATCTAGCGGGAGAAACAGATACGCAGTATTTT. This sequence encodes CSVGNLAGETDTQYF.

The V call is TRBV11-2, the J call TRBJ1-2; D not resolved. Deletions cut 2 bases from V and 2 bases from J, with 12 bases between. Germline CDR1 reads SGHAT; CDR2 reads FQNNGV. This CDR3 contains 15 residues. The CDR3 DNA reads TGTGCCAGCAGCTTATCCCCGACGGAAAACTATGGCTACACCTTC. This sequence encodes CASSLSPTENYGYTF.

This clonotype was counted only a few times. The CDR3 nucleotides are TGTGCCAGCAGCGTATCAGGATCCCGGGAGACCCAGTACTTC. This encodes CASSVSGSRETQYF. The V gene is TRBV9, the J gene TRBJ2-7; D unclear. The DNA end lines up better with TRBJ2-5; the J call may be wrong. The CDR3 has 14 amino acids. The V gene's germline CDR1 is SGDLS and CDR2 YYNGEE.

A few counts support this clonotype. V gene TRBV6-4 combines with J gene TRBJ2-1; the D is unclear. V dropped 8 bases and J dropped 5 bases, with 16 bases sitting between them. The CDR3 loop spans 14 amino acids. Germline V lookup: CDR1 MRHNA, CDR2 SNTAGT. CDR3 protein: CASGGLGVDNEQFF. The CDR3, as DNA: TGTGCCAGCGGCGGTCTTGGGGTCGACAATGAGCAGTTCTTC.

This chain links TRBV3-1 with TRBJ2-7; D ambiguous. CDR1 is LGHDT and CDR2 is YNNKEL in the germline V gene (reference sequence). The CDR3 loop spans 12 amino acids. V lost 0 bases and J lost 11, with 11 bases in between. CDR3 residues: CASSQEVERKYF. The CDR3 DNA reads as TGTGCCAGCAGCCAAGAGGTGGAGAGGAAGTACTTC.

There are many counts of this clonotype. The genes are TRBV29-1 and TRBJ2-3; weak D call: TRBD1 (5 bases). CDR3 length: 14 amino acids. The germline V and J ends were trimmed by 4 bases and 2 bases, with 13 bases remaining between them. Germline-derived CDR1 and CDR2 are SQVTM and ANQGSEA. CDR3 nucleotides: TGCAGCGTTGGGGGCAGGGTGAACACAGATACGCAGTATTTT. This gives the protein CSVGGRVNTDTQYF.

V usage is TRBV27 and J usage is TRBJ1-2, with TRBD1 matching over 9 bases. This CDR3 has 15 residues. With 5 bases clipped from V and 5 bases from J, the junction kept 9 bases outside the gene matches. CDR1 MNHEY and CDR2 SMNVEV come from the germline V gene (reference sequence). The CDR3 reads CASSPSGQGSYGYTF. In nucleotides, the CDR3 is TGTGCCAGCAGTCCCTCGGGACAGGGTAGTTATGGCTACACCTTC.

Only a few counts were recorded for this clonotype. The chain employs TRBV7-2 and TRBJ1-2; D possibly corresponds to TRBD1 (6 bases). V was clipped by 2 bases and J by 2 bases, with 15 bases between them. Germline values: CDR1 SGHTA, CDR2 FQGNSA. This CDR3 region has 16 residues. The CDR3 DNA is TGTGCCAGCAGCTTAAGGAGGGACACGCCGAACTATGGCTACACCTTC. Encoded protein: CASSLRRDTPNYGYTF.

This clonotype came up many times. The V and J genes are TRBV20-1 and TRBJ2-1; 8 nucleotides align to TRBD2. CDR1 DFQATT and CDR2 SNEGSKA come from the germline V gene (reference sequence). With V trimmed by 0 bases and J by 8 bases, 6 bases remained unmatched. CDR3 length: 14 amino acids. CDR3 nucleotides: TGCAGTGCTAGAGATCACCTAGCGGGCGATGAGCAGTTCTTC. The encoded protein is CSARDHLAGDEQFF.

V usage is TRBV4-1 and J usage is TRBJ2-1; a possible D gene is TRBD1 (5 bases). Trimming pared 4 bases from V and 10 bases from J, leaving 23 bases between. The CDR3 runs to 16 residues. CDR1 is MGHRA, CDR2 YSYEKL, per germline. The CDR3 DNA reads TGCGCCAGCAGCCCTCGAGCTCAGGGCCGCCTCTACGAGCAGTTCTTC. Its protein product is CASSPRAQGRLYEQFF.